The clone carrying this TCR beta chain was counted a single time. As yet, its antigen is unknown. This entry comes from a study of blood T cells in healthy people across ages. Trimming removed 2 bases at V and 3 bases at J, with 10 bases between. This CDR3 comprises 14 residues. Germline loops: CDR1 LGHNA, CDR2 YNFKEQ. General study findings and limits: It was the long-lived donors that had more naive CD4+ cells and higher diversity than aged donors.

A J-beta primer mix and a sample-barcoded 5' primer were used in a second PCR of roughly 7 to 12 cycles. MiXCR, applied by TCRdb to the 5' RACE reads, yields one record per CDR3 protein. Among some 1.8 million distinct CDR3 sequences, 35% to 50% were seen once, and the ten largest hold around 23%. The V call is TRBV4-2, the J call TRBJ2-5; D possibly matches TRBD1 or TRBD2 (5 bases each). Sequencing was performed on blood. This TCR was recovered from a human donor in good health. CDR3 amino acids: CASSQHRGEETQYF. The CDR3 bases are TGTGCCAGCAGCCAACACAGAGGGGAAGAGACCCAGTACTTC.